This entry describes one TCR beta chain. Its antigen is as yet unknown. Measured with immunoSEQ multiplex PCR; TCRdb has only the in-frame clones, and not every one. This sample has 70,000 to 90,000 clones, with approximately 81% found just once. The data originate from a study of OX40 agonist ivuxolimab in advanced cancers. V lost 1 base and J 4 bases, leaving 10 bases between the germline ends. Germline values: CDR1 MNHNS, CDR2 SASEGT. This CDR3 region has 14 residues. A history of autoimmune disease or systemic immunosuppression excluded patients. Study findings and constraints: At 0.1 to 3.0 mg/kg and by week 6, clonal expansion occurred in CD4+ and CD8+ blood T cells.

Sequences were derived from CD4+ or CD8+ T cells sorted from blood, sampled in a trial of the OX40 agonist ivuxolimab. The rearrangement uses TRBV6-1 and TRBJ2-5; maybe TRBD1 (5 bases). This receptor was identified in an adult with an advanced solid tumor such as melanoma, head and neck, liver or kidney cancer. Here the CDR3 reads CASSEVLGVETQYF. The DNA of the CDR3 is TGTGCCAGCAGTGAAGTTCTAGGGGTAGAGACCCAGTACTTC.